This entry lists 16 T cell receptor beta chains sequenced from one sample in a study of T cell repertoires in cytomegalovirus infection. In TCRdb, the reads were re-called with MiXCR into one record per CDR3 protein. The table shows around 800,000 distinct CDR3 sequences, with around a third occurring only once. No antigen has been identified for these receptors. This specimen consisted of cultured CD8+ T cells from PBMCs, obtained from culture after CMV antigen stimulation. These receptors were taken from a human donor in good health (CMV status not recorded). Some clones in this sample may be carry-over from other donors' samples.

This sequence joins TRBV11-2 and TRBJ2-3; D unclear. The germline gives CDR1 SGHAT, CDR2 FQNNGV. The CDR3 has 12 residues. Trimming pared 5 bases from V and 6 bases from J, leaving 9 bases between. CDR3 in amino acids: CASSTIGDTQYF. In DNA form, the CDR3 reads TGTGCCAGCAGCACAATCGGGGATACGCAGTATTTT.

This clonotype was counted a few times. The chain couples TRBV6-1 to TRBJ2-1; unclear D gene. This CDR3 contains 11 residues. V was trimmed by 6 bases and J by 8 bases, leaving 8 bases between them. Germline values: CDR1 MNHNS, CDR2 SASEGT. The CDR3 is CASSRPDEQFF. DNA of the CDR3: TGTGCCAGCAGCCGACCCGATGAGCAGTTCTTC.

V is TRBV7-6 and J is TRBJ2-2; D is perhaps TRBD2 (6 bases). The germline CDR1 and CDR2 sequences are SGHVS and FNYEAQ. There are 12 residues in the CDR3. The CDR3 sequence: CASGDSTGELFF. The CDR3 bases are TGTGCTAGCGGCGACAGTACCGGGGAGCTGTTTTTT.

This clonotype has just a few counts. The rearrangement joins TRBV5-8 to TRBJ1-5, with D maybe TRBD1 (5 bases). The V end lost 1 base, the J end lost 4 bases, and 15 bases lay between the germline ends. CDR1 and CDR2 (germline): SGHTS, YDEGEE. The CDR3 totals 16 residues. The CDR3 is CASSLYGGGTNQPQHF. The CDR3 DNA is TGTGCCAGCAGCTTGTATGGGGGGGGGACGAATCAGCCCCAGCATTTT.

The rearrangement joins TRBV27 to TRBJ2-3; a weak D match, TRBD2 (5 bases). CDR1 and CDR2 (germline): MNHEY, SMNVEV (reference sequence). The CDR3 runs to 15 residues. Trimming removed 4 bases from V and 2 bases from J, with 13 bases in between. The CDR3 DNA reads as TGTGCCAGCAGTTGGTCAGGACTTCCCACAGATACGCAGTATTTT. Translation: CASSWSGLPTDTQYF.

The CDR3 loop is CASSYPALAFF. DNA of the CDR3: TGTGCCAGCAGTTACCCAGCGTTAGCTTTCTTT. V and J are TRBV6-2 or TRBV6-3 and TRBJ1-1; D uncertain. V dropped 2 bases and J dropped 10 bases, with 8 bases sitting between them. The germline V gene has CDR1 MNHEY and CDR2 SVGEGT. The CDR3 totals 11 residues.

The chain has TRBV5-4 and TRBJ2-1, with 10 nucleotides matching TRBD1. Germline CDR1 is SGHNT and CDR2 is YYREEE (reference sequence). V trimming: 2 bases; J trimming: 8 bases; junction bases outside the gene matches: 10. There are 16 residues in the CDR3. The CDR3 DNA reads as TGTGCCAGCAGCTTTTTTAAGGACAGGGGGACCGATGAGCAGTTCTTC. This codes for CASSFFKDRGTDEQFF.

Many counts were recorded for this clonotype. The chain has TRBV6-1 and TRBJ2-2; D remains unclear. V shed 8 bases and J shed 4 bases, with 17 bases lying between them. The CDR3 has 15 residues. Germline V gene lookup returns CDR1 MNHNS and CDR2 SASEGT. CDR3 amino acids: CASLYGQSPTGELFF. CDR3 sequence (DNA): TGTGCCAGCCTCTATGGGCAGAGCCCCACCGGGGAGCTGTTTTTT.

There are a few counts of this clonotype. The gene calls are TRBV7-9 and TRBJ2-1, with D perhaps matching TRBD1 or TRBD2 (5 bases each). This CDR3 has 12 amino acids. V was shortened by 3 bases and J by 14 bases, with 14 bases between the two germline ends. From germline, CDR1 is SEHNR and CDR2 FQNEAQ (reference sequence). The CDR3 loop reads CASSFSLGEEFF. CDR3 nucleotides: TGTGCCAGCAGCTTTTCACTGGGGGAAGAGTTCTTC.

This chain connects TRBV6-1 to TRBJ1-6, with a possible D match to TRBD1 (6 bases). This CDR3 is 15 amino acids long. Per the germline V gene, CDR1 is MNHNS and CDR2 is SASEGT. V was shortened by 1 base and J by 7 bases, with 11 bases between the two germline ends. DNA of the CDR3: TGTGCCAGCAGTGAAGGGACAGCGATGAATTCACCCCTCCACTTT. Translation: CASSEGTAMNSPLHF.

This clonotype has at least ten counts. The chain couples TRBV11-2 to TRBJ1-5, with D possibly being TRBD1 (6 bases). The V and J ends lost 1 base and 4 bases respectively, with 11 bases between them. In germline, CDR1 is SGHAT, CDR2 FQNNGV. This CDR3 is 15 amino acids long. Here the CDR3 reads CASSLGTGRNQPQHF. CDR3 coding DNA: TGTGCCAGCAGCTTAGGTACAGGGAGGAATCAGCCCCAGCATTTT. Looking up the rest from reference TRBV11-2 and TRBJ1-5 gives the full variable domain: EAGVAQSPRYKIIEKRQSVAFWCNPISGHATLYWYQQILGQGPKLLIQFQNNGVVDDSQLPKDRFSAERLKGVDSTLKIQPAKLEDSAVYLCASSLGTGRNQPQHFGDGTRLSIL.

In regard to this clonotype: The germline gene is not matched at one end of the junction; a read error may be the cause. The chain employs TRBV4-2 and TRBJ2-6, with TRBD1 matching 9 bases. This CDR3 has 17 amino acids. Germline V CDR1 and CDR2: LGHNA, YNFKEQ. The CDR3 is CASSQRTGDSEANVLTF. The CDR3 coding sequence is TGTGCCAGCAGCCAACGGACAGGGGATTCTGAGGCCAACGTCCTGACTTTC.

This clonotype occurred many times. V gene TRBV7-9 combines with J gene TRBJ1-1; weak D call: TRBD1 (5 bases). Deletions cut 3 bases from V and 4 bases from J, with 12 bases between. Per germline, CDR1 SEHNR and CDR2 FQNEAQ (reference sequence). This CDR3 contains 14 residues. The CDR3 coding sequence is TGTGCCAGCAGCTTCCCGGGGGGGGGCACTGAAGCTTTCTTT. It encodes CASSFPGGGTEAFF.

This clonotype was seen only a few times. The V and J genes are TRBV15 and TRBJ1-2, with TRBD1 matching 9 bases. This CDR3 comprises 15 residues. Trimming took 1 base from V and 8 from J; bases not matched to a gene: 8. Germline V lookup: CDR1 LNHNV, CDR2 YYDKDF (reference sequence). The chain's CDR3 is CATSRATGGERGYTF. Written as DNA, the CDR3 is TGTGCCACCAGCAGAGCCACAGGGGGCGAAAGGGGCTACACCTTC.

This clonotype was found many times. The V and J genes are TRBV7-2 and TRBJ1-1; D not resolved. The germline CDR1 and CDR2 sequences are SGHTA and FQGNSA. Trimming pared 2 bases from V and 3 bases from J, leaving 4 bases between. The CDR3 sequence is 12 residues long. CDR3 sequence (DNA): TGTGCCAGCAGCTTAAGGGACACTGAAGCTTTCTTT. It codes for CASSLRDTEAFF.

This clonotype has a count of ten or more. The chain couples TRBV7-6 to TRBJ1-5, with D maybe TRBD1 (6 bases). The CDR3 has 13 residues. Trimming pared 5 bases from V and 7 bases from J, leaving 12 bases between. Per the germline V gene, CDR1 is SGHVS and CDR2 is FNYEAQ. CDR3 loop: CASSGGAGQPQHF. The CDR3 nucleotides are TGTGCCAGCAGCGGGGGGGCGGGGCAGCCCCAGCATTTT.